This T cell receptor beta chain came from a study of cytomegalovirus exposure and HLA in healthy donors. Clones were read by immunoSEQ multiplex PCR, and TCRdb kept only the in-frame ones, dropping some. The sample yields approximately 140,000 clones, about four fifths seen once. Donors came from a validation cohort of over a hundred subjects, distinct from the first 666-subject cohort. The study's findings and limits: TCR sequences were mostly rare, though some public TCRs occurred in many donors. The study flagged some 180 TCR beta chains as cytomegalovirus-associated.

As regards this clone: Its specificity is not known.

The source material was PBMCs. The source is a woman aged 25 to 39 in good health and CMV-seronegative.

Written as DNA, the CDR3 is TGCGCCAGCAGCCAAGATTTGGCCACAGGGTATCTCGGGGAGCTGTTTTTT. Protein: CASSQDLATGYLGELFF. The chain combines TRBV4-1 with TRBJ2-2, with TRBD1 as a possible D gene (6 bases). V dropped 0 bases and J dropped 7 bases, with 18 bases sitting between them. From germline, CDR1 is MGHRA and CDR2 YSYEKL. This CDR3 is 17 amino acids long.